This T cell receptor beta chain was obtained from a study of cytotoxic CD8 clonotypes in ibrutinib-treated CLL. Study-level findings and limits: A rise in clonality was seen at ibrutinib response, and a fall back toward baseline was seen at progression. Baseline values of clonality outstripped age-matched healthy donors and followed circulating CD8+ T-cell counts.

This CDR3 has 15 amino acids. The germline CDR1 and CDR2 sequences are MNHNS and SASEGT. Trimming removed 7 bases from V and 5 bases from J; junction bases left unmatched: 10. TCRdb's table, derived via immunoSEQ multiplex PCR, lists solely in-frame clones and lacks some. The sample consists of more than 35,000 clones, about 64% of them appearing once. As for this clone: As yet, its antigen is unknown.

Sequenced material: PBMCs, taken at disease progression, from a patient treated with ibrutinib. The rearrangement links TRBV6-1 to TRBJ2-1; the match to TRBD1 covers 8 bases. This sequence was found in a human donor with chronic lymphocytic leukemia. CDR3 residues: CASTPGGGVDNEQFF. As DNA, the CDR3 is TGTGCCAGCACTCCAGGGGGCGGGGTGGACAATGAGCAGTTCTTC.